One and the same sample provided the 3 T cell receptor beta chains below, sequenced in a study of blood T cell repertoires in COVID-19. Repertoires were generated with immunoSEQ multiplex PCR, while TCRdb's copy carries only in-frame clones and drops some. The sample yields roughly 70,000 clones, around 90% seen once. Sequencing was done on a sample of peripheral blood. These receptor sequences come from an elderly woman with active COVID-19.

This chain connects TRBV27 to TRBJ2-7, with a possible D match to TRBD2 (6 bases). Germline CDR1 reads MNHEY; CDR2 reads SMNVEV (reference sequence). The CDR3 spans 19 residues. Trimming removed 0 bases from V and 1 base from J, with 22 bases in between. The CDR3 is CASSLSSGGSYWKSYEQYF. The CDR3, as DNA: TGTGCCAGCAGTTTATCGAGCGGAGGGTCCTACTGGAAGTCCTACGAGCAGTACTTC.

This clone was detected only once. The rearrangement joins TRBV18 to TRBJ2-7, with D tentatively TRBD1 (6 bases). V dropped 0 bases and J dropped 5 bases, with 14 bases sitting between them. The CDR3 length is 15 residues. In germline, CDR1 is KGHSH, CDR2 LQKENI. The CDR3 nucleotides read TGTGCCAGCTCACCACCGGAATCAGGGGCGGACGAGCAGTACTTC. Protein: CASSPPESGADEQYF.

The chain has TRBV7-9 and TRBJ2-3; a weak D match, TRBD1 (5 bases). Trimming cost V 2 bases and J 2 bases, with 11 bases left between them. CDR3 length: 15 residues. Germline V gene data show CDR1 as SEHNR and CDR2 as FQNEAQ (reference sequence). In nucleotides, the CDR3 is TGTGCCAGCAGCTTACTACAGGAGAACACAGATACGCAGTATTTT. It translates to CASSLLQENTDTQYF.